Reported below is one TCR beta chain. Assay: immunoSEQ multiplex PCR; the TCRdb copy retains only in-frame clones and omits some. The table shows approximately 82,000 clones, with about nine tenths occurring only once. V gave up 1 base and J gave up 6 bases; unmatched junction bases: 10. This CDR3 contains 17 residues. CDR1 is SGHTA and CDR2 is FQGNSA in the germline V gene. This sample is drawn from a study of T cell changes during pregnancy in multiple sclerosis. This TCR was recovered from a female donor with multiple sclerosis, enrolled in a pregnancy study. The source material was CD4+ T cells from peripheral blood mononuclear cells, sampled in the second trimester of pregnancy. The chain employs TRBV7-2 and TRBJ2-1, with 9 positions matching TRBD2. CDR3 amino acids: CASSLVRLVAGVNEQFF. The CDR3 DNA is TGTGCCAGCAGCTTAGTTCGTCTGGTAGCGGGAGTCAATGAGCAGTTCTTC.